This entry is about one T cell receptor beta chain. Its target is unknown. The data originate from a study of beta chain features in type 1 diabetes. Overall study: Sorted cell examination encompassed roughly 110 million cells across all samples. Study-wide points: TCRB CDR3s from Type 1 diabetes patients were moderately but significantly shorter in all four CD4+ subsets.

Expressed TCRB transcripts got sequenced, as all isolated RNA was reverse transcribed. Sequencing used immunoSEQ multiplex PCR; TCRdb keeps in-frame clones, though not all of them. Altogether about 650,000 clones are present, roughly 12% being singletons, with the ten largest covering approximately 0.11%. V lost 1 base to trimming and J lost 4 bases, with 11 bases between them. This CDR3 spans 16 amino acids. In germline, CDR1 is SGHTA, CDR2 FQGNSA. Sequencing was carried out using naive CD4+ T cells from blood. The chain employs TRBV7-2 and TRBJ2-6, with D perhaps matching TRBD1 or TRBD2 (5 bases each). This receptor was identified in a man aged 25-45 years with type 1 diabetes. The CDR3 DNA reads TGTGCCAGCAGCTTAGGGGGACCCGAGGGGGCCAACGTCCTGACTTTC. Amino acids: CASSLGGPEGANVLTF. The entire variable domain, with the rest obtained from reference TRBV7-2 and TRBJ2-6, is as follows: GAGVSQSPSNKVTEKGKDVELRCDPISGHTALYWYRQSLGQGLEFLIYFQGNSAPDKSGLPSDRFSAERTGGSVSTLTIQRTQQEDSAVYLCASSLGGPEGANVLTFGAGSRLTVL.